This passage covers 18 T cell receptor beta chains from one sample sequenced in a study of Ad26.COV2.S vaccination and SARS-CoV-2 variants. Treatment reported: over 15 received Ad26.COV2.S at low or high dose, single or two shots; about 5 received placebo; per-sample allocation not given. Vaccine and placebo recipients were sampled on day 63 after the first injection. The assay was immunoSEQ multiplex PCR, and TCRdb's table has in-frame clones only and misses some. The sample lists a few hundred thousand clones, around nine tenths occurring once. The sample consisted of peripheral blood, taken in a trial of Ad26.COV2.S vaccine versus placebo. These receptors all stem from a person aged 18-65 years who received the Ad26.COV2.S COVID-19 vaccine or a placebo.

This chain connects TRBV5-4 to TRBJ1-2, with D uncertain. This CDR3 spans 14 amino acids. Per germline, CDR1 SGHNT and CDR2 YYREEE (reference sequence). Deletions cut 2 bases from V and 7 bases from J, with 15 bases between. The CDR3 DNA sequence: TGTGCCAGCAGCTTAAGCGACACCCTGGGTGGCTACACCTTC. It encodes CASSLSDTLGGYTF.

CDR3 nucleotide sequence: TGTGCCAGCAGCTTCGGGACAGATAGCAATCAGCCCCAGCATTTT. The encoded protein is CASSFGTDSNQPQHF. The chain joins TRBV9 to TRBJ1-5; 7 bases are a match to TRBD1. This CDR3 comprises 15 residues. The germline V gene has CDR1 SGDLS and CDR2 YYNGEE. With V trimmed by 4 bases and J by 0 bases, 4 bases remained unmatched.

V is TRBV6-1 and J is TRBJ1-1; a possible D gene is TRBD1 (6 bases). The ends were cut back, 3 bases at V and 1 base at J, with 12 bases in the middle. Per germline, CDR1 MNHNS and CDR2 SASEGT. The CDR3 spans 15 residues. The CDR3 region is CASSDQGFGNTEAFF. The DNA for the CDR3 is TGTGCCAGCAGTGACCAGGGGTTCGGGAACACTGAAGCTTTCTTT.

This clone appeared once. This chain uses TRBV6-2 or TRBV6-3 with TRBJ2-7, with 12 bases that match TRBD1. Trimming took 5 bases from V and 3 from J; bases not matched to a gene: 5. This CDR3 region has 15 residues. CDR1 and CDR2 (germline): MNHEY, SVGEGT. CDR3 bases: TGTGCCAGCAGTCCCGGGACAGGGGGCCTCTACGAGCAGTACTTC. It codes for CASSPGTGGLYEQYF.

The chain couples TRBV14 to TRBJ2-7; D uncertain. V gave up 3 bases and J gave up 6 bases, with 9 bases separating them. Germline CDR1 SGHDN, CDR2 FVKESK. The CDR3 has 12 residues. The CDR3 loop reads CASSHRAPEQYF. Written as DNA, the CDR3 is TGTGCCAGCAGCCACCGCGCCCCCGAGCAGTACTTC.

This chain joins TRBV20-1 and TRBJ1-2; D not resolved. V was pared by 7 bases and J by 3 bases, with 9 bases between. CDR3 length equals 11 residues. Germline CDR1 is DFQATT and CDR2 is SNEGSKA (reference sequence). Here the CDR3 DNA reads TGCAGTGTGGGTTGGTACTATGGCTACACCTTC. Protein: CSVGWYYGYTF.

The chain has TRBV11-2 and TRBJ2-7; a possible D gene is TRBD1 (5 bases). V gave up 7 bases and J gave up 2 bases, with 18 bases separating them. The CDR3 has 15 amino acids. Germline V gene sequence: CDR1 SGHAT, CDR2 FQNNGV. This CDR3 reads CASIPDSDLTYEQYF. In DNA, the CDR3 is TGTGCCAGCATCCCCGACAGCGACCTAACCTACGAGCAGTACTTC.

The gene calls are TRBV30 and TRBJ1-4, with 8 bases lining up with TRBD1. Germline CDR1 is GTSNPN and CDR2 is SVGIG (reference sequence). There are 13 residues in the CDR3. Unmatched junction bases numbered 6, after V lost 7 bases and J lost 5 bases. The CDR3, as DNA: TGTGCCTATAGGACAGGGACGAATGAAAAACTGTTTTTT. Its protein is CAYRTGTNEKLFF.

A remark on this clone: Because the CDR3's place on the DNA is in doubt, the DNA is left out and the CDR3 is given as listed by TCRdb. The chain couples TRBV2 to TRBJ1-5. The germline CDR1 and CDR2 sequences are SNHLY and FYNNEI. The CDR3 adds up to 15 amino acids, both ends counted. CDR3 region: CASSSSSASNQPQHF.

The CDR3 here is CASSEVQGLGYTF. As DNA, the CDR3 is TGTGCCAGCAGTGAAGTTCAGGGGCTTGGCTACACCTTC. The genes are TRBV6-1 and TRBJ1-2, with D tentatively TRBD1 (6 bases). The CDR3 is 13 residues long. Germline CDR1 is MNHNS and CDR2 is SASEGT. V gave up 1 base and J gave up 7 bases, with 10 bases separating them.

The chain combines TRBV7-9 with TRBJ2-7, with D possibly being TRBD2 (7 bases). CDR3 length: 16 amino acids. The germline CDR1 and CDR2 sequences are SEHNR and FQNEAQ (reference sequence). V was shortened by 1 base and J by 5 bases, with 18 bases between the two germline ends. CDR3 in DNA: TGTGCCAGCAGCTTAGAGGGATTCGGGGGGCTGGACGAGCAGTACTTC. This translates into CASSLEGFGGLDEQYF.

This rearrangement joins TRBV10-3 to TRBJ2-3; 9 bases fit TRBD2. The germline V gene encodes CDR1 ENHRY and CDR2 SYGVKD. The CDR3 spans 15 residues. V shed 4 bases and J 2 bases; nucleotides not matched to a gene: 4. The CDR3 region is CAISAAGGPTDTQYF. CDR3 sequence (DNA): TGTGCCATCAGTGCAGCGGGGGGTCCCACAGATACGCAGTATTTT.

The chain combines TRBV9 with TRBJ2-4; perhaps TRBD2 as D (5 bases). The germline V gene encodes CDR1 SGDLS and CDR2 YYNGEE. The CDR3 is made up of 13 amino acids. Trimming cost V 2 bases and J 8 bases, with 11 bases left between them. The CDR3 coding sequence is TGTGCCAGCAGCGTTTCCTTGGGAGACATTCAGTACTTC. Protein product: CASSVSLGDIQYF.

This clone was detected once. The CDR3 region is CASSFPRTDSTDTQYF. The CDR3 coding sequence is TGTGCCAGCAGCTTCCCGCGAACAGATAGCACAGATACGCAGTATTTT. The V and J genes are TRBV7-8 and TRBJ2-3; the D is unclear. CDR3 size: 16 residues. Germline V gene lookup returns CDR1 SGHVS and CDR2 FQNEAQ. The V gene lost 3 bases and the J gene lost 0 bases, with 13 bases spanning the gap.

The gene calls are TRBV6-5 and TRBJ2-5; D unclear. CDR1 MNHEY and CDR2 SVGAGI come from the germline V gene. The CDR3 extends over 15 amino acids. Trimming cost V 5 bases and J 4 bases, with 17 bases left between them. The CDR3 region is CASSSSSYPVETQYF. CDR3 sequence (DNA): TGTGCCAGCAGTAGTAGCAGCTACCCGGTAGAGACCCAGTACTTC.

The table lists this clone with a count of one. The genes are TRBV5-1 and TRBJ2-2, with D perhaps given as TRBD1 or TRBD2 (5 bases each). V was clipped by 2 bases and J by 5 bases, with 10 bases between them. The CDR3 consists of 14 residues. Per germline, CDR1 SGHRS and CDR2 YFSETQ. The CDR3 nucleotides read TGCGCCAGCAGCTTCTGGGGCGGGACCGGGGAGCTGTTTTTT. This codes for CASSFWGGTGELFF.

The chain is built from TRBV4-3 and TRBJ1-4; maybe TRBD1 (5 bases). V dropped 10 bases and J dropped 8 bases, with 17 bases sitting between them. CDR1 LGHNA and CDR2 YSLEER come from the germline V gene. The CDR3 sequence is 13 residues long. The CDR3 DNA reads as TGCGCCACCTCAGGGAAGGAGACCGAAAAACTGTTTTTT. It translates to CATSGKETEKLFF.

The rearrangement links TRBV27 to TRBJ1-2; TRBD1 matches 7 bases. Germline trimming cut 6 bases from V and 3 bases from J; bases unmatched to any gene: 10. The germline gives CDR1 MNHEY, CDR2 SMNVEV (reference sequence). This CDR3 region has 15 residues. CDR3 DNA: TGTGCCAGCAGGACACAGGGGAGAGGGGACTATGGCTACACCTTC. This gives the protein CASRTQGRGDYGYTF.